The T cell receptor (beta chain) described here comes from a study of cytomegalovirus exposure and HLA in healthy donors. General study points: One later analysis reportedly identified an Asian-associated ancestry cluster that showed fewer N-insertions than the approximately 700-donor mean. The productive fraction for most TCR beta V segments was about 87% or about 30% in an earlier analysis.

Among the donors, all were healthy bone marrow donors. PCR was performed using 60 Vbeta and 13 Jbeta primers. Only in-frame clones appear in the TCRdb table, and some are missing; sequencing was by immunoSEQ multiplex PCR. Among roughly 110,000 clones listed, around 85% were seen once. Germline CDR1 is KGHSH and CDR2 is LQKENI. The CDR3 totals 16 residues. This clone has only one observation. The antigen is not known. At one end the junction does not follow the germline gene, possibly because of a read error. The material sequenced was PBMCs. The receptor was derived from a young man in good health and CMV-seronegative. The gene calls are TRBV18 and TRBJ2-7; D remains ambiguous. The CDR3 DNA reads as TGTGCCGGCTCACCACAAGCAGTCAACACCCAGGACGAGCAGTACTTC. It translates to CAGSPQAVNTQDEQYF. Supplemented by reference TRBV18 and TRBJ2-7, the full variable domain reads NAGVMQNPRHLVRRRGQEARLRCSPMKGHSHVYWYRQLPEEGLKFMVYLQKENIIDESGMPKERFSAEFPKEGPSILRIQQVVRGDSAAYFCAGSPQAVNTQDEQYFGPGTRLTVT.